This T cell receptor (beta chain) was recovered during a study of T cell responses to AZD1222 COVID-19 vaccine. Method: immunoSEQ multiplex PCR; TCRdb's copy keeps in-frame clones and lacks some. The sample has 90,000 to 95,000 clones, just over 90% seen once. Germline values: CDR1 MGHRA, CDR2 YSYEKL. V was clipped by 4 bases and J by 5 bases; unmatched bases: 10. CDR3 length: 16 residues. The chain uses TRBV4-1 and TRBJ1-1, with TRBD1 matching 10 bases. This TCR was recovered from an adult in good health. Sequencing was performed on peripheral blood, taken on day 0 of AZD1222 vaccination. In DNA form, the CDR3 reads TGCGCCAGCAGCCTAGCCGGGACAGGGGTTTTTACTGAAGCTTTCTTT. Translated: CASSLAGTGVFTEAFF.